This T cell receptor (beta chain) came from a study of T-cell memory formation after mild COVID-19. With respect to this clonotype: Its target is unknown.

Regarding the study as a whole: CD4/CD8 balance held among clones contracting day 15 to 85, and later expanders leaned CD4+. Shrinking CD4+ clones were chiefly CM and EM; CD8+ ones were chiefly EMRA.

Amplification by 5'RACE using constant-segment primers produced TCR alpha and TCR beta cDNA libraries that carried sample barcodes and UMIs. MiXCR was run by TCRdb on the 5' RACE reads, yielding one entry per CDR3 protein. Among about 620,000 distinct CDR3 sequences listed, 15% to 20% were seen once. This sequence was found in an adult woman who had mild COVID-19 (a few samples of this study predate the infection). Cell type and time point are not known. What was sequenced was PBMCs or a T cell subset sorted from them (not recorded which).

For the CDR3, the DNA is TGTGCCAGCAAGTGGGCCCAGGGGCAGGGCTCTGGAAACACCATATATTTT. Translated: CASKWAQGQGSGNTIYF. The V gene is TRBV7-3, the J gene TRBJ1-3; TRBD1 is a possible D gene (6 bases). This CDR3 contains 17 residues. Between the trimmed V and J ends, which lost 7 bases and 0 bases, there was a span of 19 bases. Germline loops: CDR1 SGHTA, CDR2 FQGTGA. Full variable domain (remainder filled in from reference TRBV7-3 and TRBJ1-3): GAGVSQTPSNKVTEKGKYVELRCDPISGHTALYWYRQSLGQGPEFLIYFQGTGAADDSGLPNDRFFAVRPEGSVSTLKIQRTERGDSAVYLCASKWAQGQGSGNTIYFGEGSWLTVV.